This TCR beta chain originates from a study of T-cell memory formation after mild COVID-19. TCRdb used MiXCR to reprocess the 5' RACE reads, holding one entry per CDR3 protein. This sample carries around 140,000 distinct CDR3 sequences, 20% to 25% of them seen once, and the ten largest clones take roughly a quarter. V lost 3 bases to trimming and J lost 0 bases, with 9 bases between them. In germline, CDR1 is LNHDA, CDR2 SQIVND (reference sequence). The CDR3 contains 15 residues. Study outcomes and limitations: The study detected some responding clones in pre-infection memory, suggesting cross-reactive memory joined.

This clonotype was observed a handful of times. Its cognate antigen is unknown. The sequence derives from an adult woman who had mild COVID-19 (a few samples of this study predate the infection). Cell type and time point are not known. The chain recombines TRBV19 with TRBJ2-1; no clear D. The sequencing input was PBMCs or a T cell subset sorted from them (not recorded which). CDR3 loop: CASSMGLSSYNEQFF. In DNA, the CDR3 is TGTGCCAGTAGTATGGGCTTGAGCTCCTACAATGAGCAGTTCTTC.